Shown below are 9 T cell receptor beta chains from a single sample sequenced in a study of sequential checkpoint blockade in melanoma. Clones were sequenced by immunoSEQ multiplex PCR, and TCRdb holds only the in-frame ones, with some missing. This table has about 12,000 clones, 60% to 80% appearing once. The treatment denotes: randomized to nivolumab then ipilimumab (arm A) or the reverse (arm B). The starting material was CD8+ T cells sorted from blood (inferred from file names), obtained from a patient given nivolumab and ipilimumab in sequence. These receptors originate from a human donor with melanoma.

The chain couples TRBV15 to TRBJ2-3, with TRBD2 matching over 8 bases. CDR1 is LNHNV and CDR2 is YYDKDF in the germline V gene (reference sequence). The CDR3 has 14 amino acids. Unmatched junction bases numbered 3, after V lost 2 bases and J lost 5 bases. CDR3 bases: TGTGCCACCAGCAGAAGGGCGGGGGGAGATACGCAGTATTTT. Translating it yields CATSRRAGGDTQYF.

Here the CDR3 reads CAISEEGLDGYTF. The CDR3 DNA reads as TGTGCCATCAGTGAGGAGGGTTTGGATGGCTACACCTTC. V gene TRBV10-3 combines with J gene TRBJ1-2; D uncertain. V lost 2 bases and J 6 bases, leaving 10 bases between the germline ends. This CDR3 has 13 amino acids. Germline CDR1 reads ENHRY; CDR2 reads SYGVKD.

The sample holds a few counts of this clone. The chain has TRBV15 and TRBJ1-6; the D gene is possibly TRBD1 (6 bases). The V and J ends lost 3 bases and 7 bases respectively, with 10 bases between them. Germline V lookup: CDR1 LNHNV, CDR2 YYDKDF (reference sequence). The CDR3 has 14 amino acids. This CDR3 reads CATSSHRENSPLHF. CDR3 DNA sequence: TGTGCCACCAGCAGCCACAGGGAAAATTCACCCCTCCACTTT.

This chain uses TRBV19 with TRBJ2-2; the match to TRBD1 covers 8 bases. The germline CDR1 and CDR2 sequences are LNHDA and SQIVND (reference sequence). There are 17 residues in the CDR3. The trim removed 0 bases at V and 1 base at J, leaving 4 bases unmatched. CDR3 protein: CASSIDHGTGNTGELFF. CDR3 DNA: TGTGCCAGTAGTATAGATCACGGGACAGGGAACACCGGGGAGCTGTTTTTT.

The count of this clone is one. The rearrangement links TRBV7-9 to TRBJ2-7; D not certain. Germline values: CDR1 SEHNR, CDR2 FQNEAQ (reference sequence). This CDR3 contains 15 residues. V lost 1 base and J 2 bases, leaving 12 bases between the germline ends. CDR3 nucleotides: TGTGCCAGCAGCTTAGATAATGGGCCCACCTACGAGCAGTACTTC. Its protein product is CASSLDNGPTYEQYF.

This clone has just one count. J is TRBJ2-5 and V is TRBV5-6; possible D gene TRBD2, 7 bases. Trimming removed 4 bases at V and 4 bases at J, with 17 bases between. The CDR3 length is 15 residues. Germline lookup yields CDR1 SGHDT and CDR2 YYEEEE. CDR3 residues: CASSPAPGEGETQYF. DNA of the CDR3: TGTGCCAGCAGCCCCGCGCCAGGGGAGGGAGAGACCCAGTACTTC.

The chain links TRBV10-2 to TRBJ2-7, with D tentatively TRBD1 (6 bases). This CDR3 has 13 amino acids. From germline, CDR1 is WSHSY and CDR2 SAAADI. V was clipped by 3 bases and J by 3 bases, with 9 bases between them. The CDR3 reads CASSEGDNYEQYF. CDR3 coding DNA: TGCGCCAGCAGTGAAGGGGACAACTACGAGCAGTACTTC.

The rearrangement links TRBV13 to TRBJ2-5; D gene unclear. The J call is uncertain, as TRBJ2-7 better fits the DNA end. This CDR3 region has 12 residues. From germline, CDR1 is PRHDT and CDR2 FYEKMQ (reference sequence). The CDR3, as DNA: TGTGCCAGCAGAAGTAGCTCCTACGAGCAGTACTTC. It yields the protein CASRSSSYEQYF.

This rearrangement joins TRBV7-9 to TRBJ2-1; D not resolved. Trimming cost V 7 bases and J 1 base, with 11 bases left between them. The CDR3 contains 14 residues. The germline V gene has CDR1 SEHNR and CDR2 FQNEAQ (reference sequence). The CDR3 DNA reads TGTGCCAGCACCTCGGGTGCTTCCTACAATGAGCAGTTCTTC. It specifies CASTSGASYNEQFF.